Presented here are 18 T cell receptor beta chains from one specimen sequenced in a study of T cell responses to AZD1222 COVID-19 vaccine (dated by TCRdb to the early 2020s). Libraries came from the immunoSEQ multiplex PCR assay. TCRdb's version of the immuneACCESS table is confined to in-frame rearrangements and falls short of the full clone set. An unresolved V gene accounts for under half of the shortfall where checked; the remainder is of unknown origin. The table for this sample lists 150,000 to 200,000 clones; around 88% of them were counted only once. The ten most abundant clones make up around 10% of the sample. In the paper's terms, the time point label means: about 28 days (+/-7) after the second vaccine dose. Sequenced here: peripheral blood, sampled 28 days after the second AZD1222 dose. Receptors were obtained from an adult who received the AZD1222 COVID-19 vaccine.

The V gene is TRBV4-2, the J gene TRBJ1-1, with D unclear. Trimming shortened V by 1 base and J by 1 base, and 10 bases separated the two germline ends. The CDR3 length is 15 residues. Germline-derived CDR1 and CDR2 are LGHNA and YNFKEQ. CDR3 DNA sequence: TGTGCCAGCAGCCAAGGCAGAACACGGAACACTGAAGCTTTCTTT. The encoded protein is CASSQGRTRNTEAFF.

The CDR3 DNA follows: TGTGCCAAACGGACAGGGGAAGGTTCACCCCTCCACTTT. Protein product: CAKRTGEGSPLHF. The rearrangement links TRBV2 to TRBJ1-6, with TRBD1 matching over 9 bases. This CDR3 is 13 amino acids long. The V and J ends lost 10 bases and 9 bases, in that order; junction bases with no gene match: 7. CDR1 is SNHLY and CDR2 is FYNNEI in the germline V gene.

This rearrangement joins TRBV28 to TRBJ1-5, with 8 bases identical to TRBD1. CDR3 length: 14 amino acids. CDR1 and CDR2 from the germline V gene are MDHEN and SYDVKM. The V and J ends lost 10 bases and 5 bases, in that order; junction bases with no gene match: 10. The CDR3 DNA reads as TGTGCCAACCAACAGGGGGGTATCGATCAGCCCCAGCATTTT. Translated: CANQQGGIDQPQHF. Full variable domain (rest looked up from reference TRBV28 and TRBJ1-5): DVKVTQSSRYLVKRTGEKVFLECVQDMDHENMFWYRQDPGLGLRLIYFSYDVKMKEKGDIPEGYSVSREKKERFSLILESASTNQTSMYLCANQQGGIDQPQHFGDGTRLSIL.

The chain employs TRBV7-9 and TRBJ2-7; weak D call: TRBD2 (6 bases). Trimming stripped 5 bases from V and 2 bases from J, with 19 bases between. The CDR3 has 16 residues. CDR1 and CDR2 (germline): SEHNR, FQNEAQ (reference sequence). CDR3 protein: CASSLGSSGATYEQYF. Here the CDR3 DNA reads TGTGCCAGCAGCCTCGGTAGTAGCGGAGCTACCTACGAGCAGTACTTC.

The V call is TRBV27, the J call TRBJ2-7; unclear D gene. CDR3 length: 14 amino acids. Germline V gives CDR1 MNHEY, CDR2 SMNVEV (reference sequence). V gave up 0 bases and J gave up 2 bases, with 8 bases separating them. This chain's CDR3 is CASSLSRFAYEQYF. For the CDR3, the DNA is TGTGCCAGCAGTTTATCCAGGTTCGCCTACGAGCAGTACTTC.

This chain uses TRBV6-5 with TRBJ1-3, with 8 bases fitting TRBD1. After removal of 6 bases from V and 0 bases from J, the junction contained 4 bases not matched to a gene. Per the germline V gene, CDR1 is MNHEY and CDR2 is SVGAGI. This CDR3 region has 15 residues. CDR3 DNA: TGTGCCAGCAGCGTCCAGGGGGCCTCTGGAAACACCATATATTTT. Translation gives CASSVQGASGNTIYF.

The chain links TRBV19 to TRBJ1-6; D ambiguous. Germline V gene lookup returns CDR1 LNHDA and CDR2 SQIVND (reference sequence). The CDR3 length is 16 residues. V lost 6 bases and J 0 bases, leaving 12 bases between the germline ends. The CDR3 is CASRVQESSYNSPLHF. The CDR3 bases are TGTGCCAGTAGGGTCCAGGAGAGCTCCTATAATTCACCCCTCCACTTT.

V usage is TRBV6-6 and J usage is TRBJ2-7; 7 bases are a match to TRBD1. The V and J ends lost 6 bases and 1 base, in that order; junction bases with no gene match: 12. Germline loops: CDR1 MNHNY, CDR2 SVGAGI (reference sequence). The CDR3 is 16 residues long. The CDR3 here is CASRVPRTGSSYEQYF. The CDR3, as DNA: TGTGCCAGCAGAGTTCCAAGGACAGGAAGTTCCTACGAGCAGTACTTC.

The gene calls are TRBV15 and TRBJ2-2; 10 nucleotides line up with TRBD1. CDR1 is LNHNV and CDR2 is YYDKDF in the germline V gene (reference sequence). V trimming: 1 base; J trimming: 4 bases; junction bases outside the gene matches: 6. The CDR3 contains 17 residues. CDR3 DNA: TGTGCCACCAGCAGAGGTCGACAGGGGGCGAGCACCGGGGAGCTGTTTTTT. It codes for CATSRGRQGASTGELFF.

This clone has only one observation. V gene TRBV28 combines with J gene TRBJ2-2; 9 bases line up with TRBD1. Germline assignment: CDR1 MDHEN and CDR2 SYDVKM. V shed 5 bases and J 9 bases; nucleotides not matched to a gene: 10. The CDR3 totals 15 residues. The CDR3 here is CASSGADRGGWELFF. In nucleotides, the CDR3 is TGTGCCAGCAGTGGAGCGGACAGGGGAGGGTGGGAGCTGTTTTTT.

The chain couples TRBV7-9 to TRBJ1-6, with D unclear. CDR1 and CDR2 (germline): SEHNR, FQNEAQ (reference sequence). V was clipped by 5 bases and J by 2 bases, with 7 bases between them. This CDR3 spans 14 amino acids. The CDR3 spells CASSGDAYNSPLHF. As DNA, the CDR3 is TGTGCCAGCAGCGGTGACGCCTATAATTCACCCCTCCACTTT.

The chain couples TRBV24-1 to TRBJ2-3, with D perhaps TRBD1 or TRBD2 (5 bases each). The ends were cut back, 3 bases at V and 2 bases at J, with 11 bases in the middle. CDR1 KGHDR and CDR2 SFDVKD come from the germline V gene. This CDR3 region has 15 residues. The chain's CDR3 is CATSDPGPITDTQYF. CDR3 in DNA: TGTGCCACCAGTGATCCGGGACCGATCACAGATACGCAGTATTTT.

This chain uses TRBV27 with TRBJ1-2; 7 bases fit TRBD1. Per the germline V gene, CDR1 is MNHEY and CDR2 is SMNVEV (reference sequence). The CDR3 runs 15 residues. Trimming removed 4 bases from V and 2 bases from J; junction bases left unmatched: 7. CDR3 nucleotides: TGTGCCAGCAGTTCACGGACAGGACTAAACTATGGCTACACCTTC. Translation gives CASSSRTGLNYGYTF.

The chain combines TRBV3-1 (or the pseudogene TRBV3-2) with TRBJ1-6; D remains unclear. Germline V CDR1 and CDR2: LGHDT, YNNKEL (reference sequence). The V end lost 0 bases, the J end lost 6 bases, and 3 bases lay between the germline ends. The CDR3 has 13 amino acids. The CDR3 reads CASSQEVNSPLHF. The CDR3 coding sequence is TGTGCCAGCAGCCAAGAAGTTAATTCACCCCTCCACTTT.

The chain uses TRBV19 and TRBJ2-3, with D perhaps being TRBD1 or TRBD2 (5 bases each). V was shortened by 5 bases and J by 3 bases, with 15 bases between the two germline ends. Germline values: CDR1 LNHDA, CDR2 SQIVND (reference sequence). The CDR3 is made up of 15 amino acids. In DNA form, the CDR3 reads TGTGCCAGTAGTCCCGGGGCTAGTTTGACAGATACGCAGTATTTT. The encoded protein is CASSPGASLTDTQYF.

This clone occurred a few times. CDR3 coding DNA: TGTGCCAGCAGCTCGGACAGGGTCGGCTACGAGCAGTACTTC. The encoded protein is CASSSDRVGYEQYF. The chain links TRBV5-5 to TRBJ2-7; 8 bases fit TRBD1. With 3 bases clipped from V and 3 bases from J, the junction kept 5 bases outside the gene matches. CDR1 and CDR2 from the germline V gene are SGHKS and YYEKEE (reference sequence). The CDR3 totals 14 residues. Using reference TRBV5-5 and TRBJ2-7 for the parts outside the CDR3, the full variable domain is DAGVTQSPTHLIKTRGQQVTLRCSPISGHKSVSWYQQVLGQGPQFIFQYYEKEERGRGNFPDRFSARQFPNYSSELNVNALLLGDSALYLCASSSDRVGYEQYFGPGTRLTVT.

This chain connects TRBV27 to TRBJ1-5, with a tentative D call TRBD1 (6 bases). Looked up from germline, CDR1 is MNHEY and CDR2 is SMNVEV (reference sequence). The CDR3 extends over 17 amino acids. The V gene lost 5 bases and the J gene lost 7 bases, with 24 bases spanning the gap. The CDR3 here is CASSTASWGGRGQPQHF. CDR3 in DNA: TGTGCCAGCAGTACTGCCAGTTGGGGGGGTAGGGGGCAGCCCCAGCATTTT.

The rearrangement joins TRBV6-5 to TRBJ2-1; D is unresolved. This CDR3 comprises 11 residues. Per the germline V gene, CDR1 is MNHEY and CDR2 is SVGAGI. Trimming shortened V by 7 bases and J by 10 bases, and 11 bases separated the two germline ends. This chain's CDR3 is CASTGLREQFF. CDR3 in DNA: TGTGCCAGCACCGGCCTTAGGGAGCAGTTCTTC.